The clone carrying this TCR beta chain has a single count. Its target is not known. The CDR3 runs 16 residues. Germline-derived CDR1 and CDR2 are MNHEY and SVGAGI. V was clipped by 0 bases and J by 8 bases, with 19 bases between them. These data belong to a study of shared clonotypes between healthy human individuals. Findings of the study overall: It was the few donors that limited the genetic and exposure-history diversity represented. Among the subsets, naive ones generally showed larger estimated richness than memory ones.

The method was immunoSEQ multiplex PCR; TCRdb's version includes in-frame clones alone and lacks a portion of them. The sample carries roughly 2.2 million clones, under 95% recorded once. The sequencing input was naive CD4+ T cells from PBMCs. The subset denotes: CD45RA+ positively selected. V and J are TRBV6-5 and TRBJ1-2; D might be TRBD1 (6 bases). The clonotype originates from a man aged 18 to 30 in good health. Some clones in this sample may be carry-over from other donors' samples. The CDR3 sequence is CASSYSMGTGSWGYTF. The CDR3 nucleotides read TGTGCCAGCAGTTACTCGATGGGTACAGGGAGTTGGGGCTACACCTTC.